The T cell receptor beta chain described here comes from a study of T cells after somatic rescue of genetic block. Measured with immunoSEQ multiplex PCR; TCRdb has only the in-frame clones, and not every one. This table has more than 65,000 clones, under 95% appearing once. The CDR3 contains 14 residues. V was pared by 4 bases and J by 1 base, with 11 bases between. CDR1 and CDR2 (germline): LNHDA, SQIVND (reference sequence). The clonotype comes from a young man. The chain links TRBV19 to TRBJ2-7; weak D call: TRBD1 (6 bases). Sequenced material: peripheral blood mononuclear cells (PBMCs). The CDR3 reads CASSSARGSYEQYF. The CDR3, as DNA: TGTGCCAGTAGTAGTGCAAGGGGGTCCTACGAGCAGTACTTC.